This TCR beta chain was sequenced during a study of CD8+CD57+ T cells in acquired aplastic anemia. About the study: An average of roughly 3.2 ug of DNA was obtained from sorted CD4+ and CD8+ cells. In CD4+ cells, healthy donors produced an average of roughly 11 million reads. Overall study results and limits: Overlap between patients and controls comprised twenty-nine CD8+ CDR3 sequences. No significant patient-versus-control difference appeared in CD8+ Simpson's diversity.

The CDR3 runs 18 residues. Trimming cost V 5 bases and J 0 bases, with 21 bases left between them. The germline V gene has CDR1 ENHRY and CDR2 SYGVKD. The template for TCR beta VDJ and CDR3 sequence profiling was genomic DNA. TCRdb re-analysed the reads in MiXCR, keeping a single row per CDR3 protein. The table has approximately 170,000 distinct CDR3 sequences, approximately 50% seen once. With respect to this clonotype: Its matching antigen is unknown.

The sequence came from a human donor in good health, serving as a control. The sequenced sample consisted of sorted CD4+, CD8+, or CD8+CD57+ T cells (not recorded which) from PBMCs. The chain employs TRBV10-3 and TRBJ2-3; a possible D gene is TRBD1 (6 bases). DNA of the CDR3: TGTGCCATCAGTTTTTATCCCGCCAACAGGGCTAGCACAGATACGCAGTATTTT. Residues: CAISFYPANRASTDTQYF.